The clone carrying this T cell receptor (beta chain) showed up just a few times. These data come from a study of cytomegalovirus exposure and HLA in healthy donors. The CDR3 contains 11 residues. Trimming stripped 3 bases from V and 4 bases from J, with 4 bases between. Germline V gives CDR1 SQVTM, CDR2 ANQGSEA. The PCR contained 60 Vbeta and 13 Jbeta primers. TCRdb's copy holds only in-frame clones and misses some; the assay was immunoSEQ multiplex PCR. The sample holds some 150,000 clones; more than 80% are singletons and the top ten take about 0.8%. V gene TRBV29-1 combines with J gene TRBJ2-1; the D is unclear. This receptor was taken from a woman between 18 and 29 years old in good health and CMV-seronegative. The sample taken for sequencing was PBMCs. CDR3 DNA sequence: TGCAGCGTTGAGAGGTACAATGAGCAGTTCTTC. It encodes CSVERYNEQFF.